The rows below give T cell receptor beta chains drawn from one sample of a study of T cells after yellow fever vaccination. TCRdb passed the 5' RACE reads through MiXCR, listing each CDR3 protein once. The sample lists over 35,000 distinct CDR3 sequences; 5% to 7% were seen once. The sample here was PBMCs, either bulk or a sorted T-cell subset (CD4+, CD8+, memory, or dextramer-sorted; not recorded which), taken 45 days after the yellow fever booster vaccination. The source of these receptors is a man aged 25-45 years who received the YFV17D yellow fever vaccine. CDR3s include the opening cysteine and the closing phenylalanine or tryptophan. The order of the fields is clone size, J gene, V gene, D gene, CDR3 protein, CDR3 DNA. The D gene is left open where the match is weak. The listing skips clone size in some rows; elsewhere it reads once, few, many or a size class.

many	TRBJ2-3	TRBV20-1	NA	CSVLWRGTDTQYF	TGCAGTGTGCTATGGCGGGGCACAGATACGCAGTATTTT
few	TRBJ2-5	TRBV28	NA	CASSSLGHRRRETQYF	TGTGCCAGCAGTTCCCTTGGACACCGAAGGAGGGAGACCCAGTACTTC
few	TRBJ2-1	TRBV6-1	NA	CASSPFRDTPLFSF	TGTGCCAGCAGCCCATTCCGGGACACCCCACTTTTTTCCTTC
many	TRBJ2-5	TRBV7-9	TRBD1	CASSQNWDRQETQYF	TGTGCCAGCAGCCAGAACTGGGACAGACAAGAGACCCAGTACTTC
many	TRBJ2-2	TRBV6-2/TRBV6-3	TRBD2	CASSGLAGVIGELFF	TGTGCCAGCAGTGGACTAGCGGGAGTGATCGGGGAGCTGTTTTTT
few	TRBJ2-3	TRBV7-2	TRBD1	CASQTGTGRTDTQYF	TGTGCCAGCCAAACCGGGACAGGGCGCACAGATACGCAGTATTTT
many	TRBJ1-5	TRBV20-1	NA	CSAVSSSNQPQHF	TGCAGTGCGGTCAGTTCTAGCAATCAGCCCCAGCATTTT
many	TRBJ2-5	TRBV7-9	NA	CASSLSGRGGGETQYF	TGTGCCAGCAGCTTAAGCGGCAGGGGAGGCGGGGAGACCCAGTACTTC
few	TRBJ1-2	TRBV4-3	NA	CASSQAGRARDGYTF	TGCGCCAGCAGCCAAGCGGGCAGGGCGAGGGATGGCTACACCTTC
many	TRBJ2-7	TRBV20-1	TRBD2	CSARALLAESSYEQYF	TGCAGTGCTAGGGCCCTACTAGCGGAGTCCTCCTACGAGCAGTACTTC
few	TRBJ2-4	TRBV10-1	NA	CASRGTSQDILAKNIQYF	TGCGCCAGCAGAGGCACGTCTCAGGATATACTAGCCAAAAACATTCAGTACTTC
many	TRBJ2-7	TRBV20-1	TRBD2	CSAAGLAVTEQYF	TGCAGTGCTGCGGGACTAGCGGTAACCGAGCAGTACTTC
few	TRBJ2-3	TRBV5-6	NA	CASSFIGNTDTQYF	TGTGCCAGCAGCTTCATCGGGAACACAGATACGCAGTATTTT
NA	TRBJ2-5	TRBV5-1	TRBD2	CASSTRAGGGETQYF	TGCGCCAGCAGCACCCGTGCGGGAGGTGGGGAGACCCAGTACTTC
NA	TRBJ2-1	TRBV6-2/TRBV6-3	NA	CASSYRLGAANEQFF	TGTGCCAGCAGTTACCGATTGGGCGCCGCCAATGAGCAGTTCTTC
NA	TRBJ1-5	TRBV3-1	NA	CASSQGPLSNQPQHF	TGTGCCAGCAGCCAAGGGCCCCTAAGCAATCAGCCCCAGCATTTT
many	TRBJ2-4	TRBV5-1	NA	CASSLRSVRDGAKNIQYF	TGCGCCAGCAGCTTGAGGAGCGTCCGGGACGGAGCCAAAAACATTCAGTACTTC
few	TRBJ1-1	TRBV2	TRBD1	CASSSTGGAVTEAFF	TGTGCCAGCAGTTCGACAGGGGGCGCGGTCACTGAAGCTTTCTTT
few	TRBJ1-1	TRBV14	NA	CASSQLYEGTEAFF	TGTGCCAGCAGCCAACTTTATGAGGGGACTGAAGCTTTCTTT
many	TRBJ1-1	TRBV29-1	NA	CSVEREMNTEAFF	TGCAGCGTTGAAAGAGAGATGAACACTGAAGCTTTCTTT
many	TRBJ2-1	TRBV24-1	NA	CATRNRWGDGNEQFF	TGTGCCACCAGAAACCGTTGGGGGGACGGCAATGAGCAGTTCTTC
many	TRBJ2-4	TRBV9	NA	CASSVEGASIQYF	TGTGCCAGCAGCGTAGAAGGGGCTAGCATTCAGTACTTC
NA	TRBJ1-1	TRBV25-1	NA	CASSPTMGSGTEAFF	TGTGCCAGCAGTCCAACCATGGGTTCGGGCACTGAAGCTTTCTTT
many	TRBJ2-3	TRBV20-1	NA	CSVGGGTDTQYF	TGCAGTGTAGGGGGGGGTACAGATACGCAGTATTTT
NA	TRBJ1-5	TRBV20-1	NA	CSARDGGIQPQHF	TGCAGTGCTAGAGATGGGGGGATTCAGCCCCAGCATTTT
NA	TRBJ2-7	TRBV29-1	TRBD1	CSVARTGGNEQYF	TGCAGCGTCGCCCGGACAGGGGGCAATGAGCAGTACTTC
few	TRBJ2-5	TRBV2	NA	CASRSWPDGQYF	TGTGCCAGCAGGTCTTGGCCCGATGGCCAGTACTTC
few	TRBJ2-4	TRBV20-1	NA	CSARKPSLAKNIQYF	TGCAGTGCTAGAAAGCCATCCCTAGCCAAAAACATTCAGTACTTC
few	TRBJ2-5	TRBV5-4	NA	CASSPAPTFGETQYF	TGTGCCAGCAGCCCCGCCCCGACATTCGGCGAGACCCAGTACTTC
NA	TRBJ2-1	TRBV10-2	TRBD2	CASLAGGYYNEQFF	TGCGCCAGCCTAGCGGGAGGTTACTACAATGAGCAGTTCTTC
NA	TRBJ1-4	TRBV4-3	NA	CASSQDGYSGEKLFF	TGCGCCAGCAGCCAAGACGGCTACAGCGGGGAAAAACTGTTTTTT
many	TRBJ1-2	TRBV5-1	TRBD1	CASSSGQGGNYGYTF	TGCGCCAGCAGCTCCGGACAGGGTGGGAACTATGGCTACACCTTC
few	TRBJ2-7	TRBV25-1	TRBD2	CASSIAGERDEQYF	TGTGCCAGCAGCATAGCGGGAGAACGCGACGAGCAGTACTTC
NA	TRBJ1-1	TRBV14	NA	CASSAQMGSGTEAFF	TGTGCCAGCAGCGCACAAATGGGTTCCGGCACTGAAGCTTTCTTT
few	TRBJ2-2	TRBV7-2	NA	CASSLLYLVGTGELFF	TGTGCCAGCAGCTTGCTATACCTGGTCGGGACCGGGGAGCTGTTTTTT
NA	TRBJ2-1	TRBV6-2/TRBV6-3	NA	CASSYNRAGGTRSSYNEQFF	TGTGCCAGCAGTTATAATCGGGCAGGGGGGACTCGGAGCTCCTACAATGAGCAGTTCTTC
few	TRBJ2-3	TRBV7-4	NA	CASRGDTQYF	TGTGCCAGCAGAGGGGATACGCAGTATTTT